The 17 T cell receptor beta chains in this list originate from one sample, sequenced in a study of cytomegalovirus exposure and HLA in healthy donors. The PCR used 60 Vbeta and 13 Jbeta primers. Data came from immunoSEQ multiplex PCR; TCRdb stores just in-frame clones and leaves some out. In the table there are approximately 160,000 clones, 75% to 90% of which are singletons. Sequenced material: PBMCs. These receptors all come from a woman aged 45-60 years in good health and CMV-seropositive.

The chain joins TRBV5-1 to TRBJ1-3; no firm D call. This CDR3 spans 18 amino acids. The V end lost 1 base, the J end lost 0 bases, and 17 bases lay between the germline ends. CDR1 is SGHRS, CDR2 YFSETQ, per germline. The CDR3 reads CASSLTSGYGSSGNTIYF. The DNA of the CDR3 is TGCGCCAGCAGCTTGACCTCGGGATACGGGAGCTCTGGAAACACCATATATTTT.

A few counts support this clone. The chain is built from TRBV5-6 and TRBJ2-5; 10 nucleotides agree with TRBD1. The J call may not be correct, given that the DNA end is closer to TRBJ2-7. The CDR3 is 15 residues long. CDR1 and CDR2 (germline): SGHDT, YYEEEE. CDR3 coding DNA: TGTGCCAGCAGCTGGACCGGGACAGGGGCAGGCGAGCAGTACTTC. Its translation is CASSWTGTGAGEQYF.

V gene TRBV28 combines with J gene TRBJ1-2, with 10 bases matching TRBD1. J gave up 4 bases and V 6 bases, and 5 bases lay outside the gene matches. This CDR3 comprises 14 residues. Germline loops: CDR1 MDHEN, CDR2 SYDVKM. The CDR3 spells CASRDRGRVYGYTF. The DNA of the CDR3 is TGTGCCAGCAGGGACAGGGGGAGAGTCTATGGCTACACCTTC.

The chain couples TRBV7-2 to TRBJ2-3; 10 bases are a match to TRBD2. From germline, CDR1 is SGHTA and CDR2 FQGNSA. The junction had 7 bases not matched to a gene; V was cut back by 7 bases and J by 0 bases. The CDR3 consists of 16 residues. CDR3 sequence reads: CASKLAGHASTDTQYF. In DNA form, the CDR3 reads TGTGCCAGCAAACTAGCGGGGCACGCTAGCACAGATACGCAGTATTTT.

The CDR3 reads CASSLAGGDTEAFF. In DNA form, the CDR3 reads TGCGCCAGCAGCTTGGCGGGAGGAGACACTGAAGCTTTCTTT. This sequence joins TRBV5-1 and TRBJ1-1, with unresolved D. With 0 bases removed from V and 3 bases from J, the gap between germline ends came to 9 bases. CDR1 SGHRS and CDR2 YFSETQ come from the germline V gene. There are 14 residues in the CDR3.

The chain uses TRBV19 and TRBJ2-7; D is ambiguous. The germline gives CDR1 LNHDA, CDR2 SQIVND (reference sequence). Trimming stripped 3 bases from V and 6 bases from J, with 9 bases between. The CDR3 contains 12 residues. CDR3 DNA: TGTGCCAGTAGTATCCCTCCCGGCGAGCAGTACTTC. It yields the protein CASSIPPGEQYF.

The J gene is TRBJ1-3, the V gene TRBV9; D gene ambiguous. Germline V gene data show CDR1 as SGDLS and CDR2 as YYNGEE. V dropped 4 bases and J dropped 4 bases, with 9 bases sitting between them. The length of the CDR3 is 13 residues. CDR3 amino acids: CASSPAGGNTIYF. The CDR3 DNA is TGTGCCAGCAGCCCCGCAGGAGGAAACACCATATATTTT.

V usage is TRBV2 and J usage is TRBJ1-1; the D gene is possibly TRBD1 (5 bases). The CDR3 runs to 14 residues. V lost 3 bases, J lost 1 base, and 9 bases lay in between. Germline CDR1 is SNHLY and CDR2 is FYNNEI. The CDR3 DNA is TGTGCCAGCAGTGACCTGGGGGGGAACACTGAAGCTTTCTTT. Translation: CASSDLGGNTEAFF.

The chain uses TRBV10-3 and TRBJ2-5, with TRBD1 as a possible D gene (7 bases). The CDR3 sequence is 14 residues long. Looked up from germline, CDR1 is ENHRY and CDR2 is SYGVKD. V was trimmed by 4 bases and J by 5 bases, leaving 14 bases between them. The CDR3 sequence: CAISGETGRETQYF. Written as DNA, the CDR3 is TGTGCCATCAGTGGGGAGACAGGGAGGGAGACCCAGTACTTC.

This clone was counted only a few times. Here the CDR3 DNA reads TGCGCCAGCAGCCAAGATGGAGGGGGCGAGGGAGATACGCAGTATTTT. Its translation: CASSQDGGGEGDTQYF. This chain uses TRBV4-3 with TRBJ2-3; TRBD1 might be the D (7 bases). The length of the CDR3 is 16 residues. The ends were cut back, 0 bases at V and 5 bases at J, with 15 bases in the middle. In germline, CDR1 is LGHNA, CDR2 YSLEER.

In the case of this clone: This specimen includes other DNA sequences encoding the same CDR3. V gene TRBV18 combines with J gene TRBJ2-7; no clear D gene. There are 12 residues in the CDR3. The V and J ends lost 6 bases and 4 bases respectively, with 10 bases between them. The germline gives CDR1 KGHSH, CDR2 LQKENI. Here the CDR3 DNA reads TGTGCCAGCTCCCCTAGGTTGTACGAGCAGTACTTC. This codes for CASSPRLYEQYF.

The chain combines TRBV29-1 with TRBJ2-5; no firm D call. The CDR3 contains 13 residues. Germline-derived CDR1 and CDR2 are SQVTM and ANQGSEA. V dropped 7 bases and J dropped 5 bases, with 17 bases sitting between them. CDR3: CSAGPAVLETQYF. CDR3 DNA sequence: TGCAGCGCCGGTCCGGCGGTGTTGGAGACCCAGTACTTC.

This sequence joins TRBV6-5 and TRBJ1-1, with D unclear. The germline gives CDR1 MNHEY, CDR2 SVGAGI. This CDR3 is built from 13 residues. Trimming shortened V by 5 bases and J by 5 bases, and 12 bases separated the two germline ends. The CDR3 region has the DNA TGTGCCAGCAGTCTCCTGATCCTAACTGAAGCTTTCTTT. Protein sequence: CASSLLILTEAFF.

V and J are TRBV6-6 and TRBJ1-2, with TRBD1 matching 7 bases. Trimming took 6 bases from V and 6 from J; bases not matched to a gene: 4. This CDR3 is 12 amino acids long. Germline V gives CDR1 MNHNY, CDR2 SVGAGI (reference sequence). CDR3 sequence: CASSATGDGYTF. Here the CDR3 DNA reads TGTGCCAGCAGCGCAACAGGGGATGGCTACACCTTC.

The chain joins TRBV4-3 to TRBJ1-1, with D possibly matching TRBD1 (6 bases). The CDR3 totals 15 residues. Germline assignment: CDR1 LGHNA and CDR2 YSLEER. The V and J ends lost 1 base and 1 base respectively, with 10 bases between them. The CDR3: CASSQAGQKNTEAFF. CDR3 DNA sequence: TGCGCCAGCAGCCAAGCCGGACAGAAGAACACTGAAGCTTTCTTT.

This chain uses TRBV12-5 with TRBJ1-1; D may be TRBD1 (5 bases). V lost 1 base to trimming and J lost 5 bases, with 23 bases between them. Germline-derived CDR1 and CDR2 are LGHNT and FRNRAP. The CDR3 is made up of 18 amino acids. The CDR3 DNA is TGTGCTAGTGGTTTGGATACTAAGCAGGGTAACCGGGCAACTGAAGCTTTCTTT. Its protein product is CASGLDTKQGNRATEAFF. The full variable domain, its missing parts supplied by reference TRBV12-5 and TRBJ1-1, is DARVTQTPRHKVTEMGQEVTMRCQPILGHNTVFWYRQTMMQGLELLAYFRNRAPLDDSGMPKDRFSAEMPDATLATLKIQPSEPRDSAVYFCASGLDTKQGNRATEAFFGQGTRLTVV.

The chain's CDR3 is CAWSAGRGGSYEQYF. In nucleotides, the CDR3 is TGTGCCTGGAGTGCCGGGCGGGGGGGCTCCTACGAGCAGTACTTC. The chain combines TRBV30 with TRBJ2-7, with 9 bases aligning to TRBD2. This CDR3 has 15 amino acids. Trimming removed 1 base from V and 0 bases from J; junction bases left unmatched: 4. Germline V gives CDR1 GTSNPN, CDR2 SVGIG (reference sequence).